This T cell receptor (beta chain) stems from a study of cytomegalovirus exposure and HLA in healthy donors (dated by TCRdb to the late 2010s). In the study overall: A later analysis indicated that the roughly 120 validation repertoires were generated on the platform also employed for the approximately 700 repertoires of the first cohort. The study aimed to test whether cataloging public T cell receptors could reveal signatures of past pathogen exposure. Besides the first cohort of roughly 700 subjects, a separate validation cohort made up of over 100 different subjects was used. To predict cytomegalovirus infection status, the study brought together high-throughput TCR immunosequencing, statistical association of individual TCRs with disease status, and machine learning. Study-wide conclusions, independent of this receptor: The validation cohort had no HLA typing available for a later analysis, so co-occurrence within that cohort was assessed over all 110 or so repertoires. The authors suggested that the approach could potentially be generalized to other disease states and immunological phenotypes. In a later analysis, TCRs clustered in the first cohort were found to also tend to co-occur in the 130 or so validation repertoires, with 85% to 95% of cluster scores above 0. The classifier was reported to diagnose cytomegalovirus status with high specificity and sensitivity in both the original and validation cohorts. A total of 150 or so TCR beta chains were listed by the study as associated with cytomegalovirus. In vitro tests confirmed that a few of the cytomegalovirus-associated TCR beta chains recognize cytomegalovirus antigens. Most TCR sequences were observed very rarely across donors, whereas some public TCRs were present in many individuals.

Donors formed part of the validation cohort, which comprised over a hundred subjects and was distinct from the first cohort of under 850 subjects. At the junction V is shortened by 2 bases and J by 3 bases, with 15 bases in between. The CDR3 numbers 16 residues from cysteine through phenylalanine. Only the CDR3 DNA stays, 48 bases, in frame from base 1. CDR1 SGDLS and CDR2 YYNGEE were looked up in the germline V gene. Library construction relied on the immunoSEQ multiplex PCR assay. Regarding the original processing steps: A statistical classification framework was built for diagnosing cytomegalovirus status from the catalog of TCR beta chain sequences. Entries here come from immuneACCESS through TCRdb and include only in-frame sequences with V and J called. Some clones fail to appear in such tables; in the studies checked, an unresolved V gene covers under half of the shortfall, and the cause of the remainder is unknown. Clonal size and the V and J genes are those of that table, whereas D and trimming came from the DNA. The sample table contains fewer than 80,000 clones; only one count was recorded for 96% of them. The ten largest clones add up to about 4.6% of the sample.

As regards this clone: The antigen this receptor binds is unknown. The record has no base qualities; no much larger clone is one base away.

The material sequenced was PBMCs. The clonotype originates from a woman aged 18 to 35 in good health and CMV-seropositive. The chain joins TRBV9 to TRBJ2-1, and the D gene may be TRBD2, 6 bases matching. The nucleotide sequence is given as TGTGCCAGCAGCGTGATGGCGGGAAGCCTCTACAATGAGCAGTTCTTC. Translated, it gives CASSVMAGSLYNEQFF.